This TCR beta chain was observed in a study of PD-1 blockade in classical Hodgkin lymphoma. Overall study results and limits: Lower baseline TCR diversity marked trial partial responders and progressors. Compared with baseline, CD4+ but not CD8+ TCR diversity had risen significantly by C4D1.

This CDR3 is built from 13 residues. Germline-derived CDR1 and CDR2 are LNHDA and SQIVND (reference sequence). V lost 3 bases to trimming and J lost 2 bases, with 2 bases between them. All trial patients relapsed after autologous stem cell transplantation. Patients had relapsed/refractory classical Hodgkin lymphoma with complete response, partial response or progressive disease as best response. The protocol was immunoSEQ multiplex PCR, while the TCRdb copy is restricted to in-frame clones and leaves out a portion. The sample records about 50,000 clones, approximately 73% being singletons. Turning to this clone: Its target is not known.

Sample: peripheral blood mononuclear cells (PBMCs), taken at baseline. The clonotype was recovered from a human donor with classical Hodgkin lymphoma. The chain joins TRBV19 to TRBJ2-6; D is uncertain. The CDR3 is CASSMAGANVLTF. The CDR3 nucleotides read TGTGCCAGTAGTATGGCTGGGGCCAACGTCCTGACTTTC.